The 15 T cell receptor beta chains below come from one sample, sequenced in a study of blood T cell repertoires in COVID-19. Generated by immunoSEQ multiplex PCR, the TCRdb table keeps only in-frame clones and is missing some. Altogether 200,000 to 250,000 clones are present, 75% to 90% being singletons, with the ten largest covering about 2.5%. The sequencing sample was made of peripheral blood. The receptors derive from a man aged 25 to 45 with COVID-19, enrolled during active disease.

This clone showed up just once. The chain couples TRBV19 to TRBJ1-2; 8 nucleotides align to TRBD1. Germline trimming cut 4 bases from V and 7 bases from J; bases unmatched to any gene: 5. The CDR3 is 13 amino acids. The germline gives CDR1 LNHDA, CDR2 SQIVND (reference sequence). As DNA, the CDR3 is TGTGCCAGTAGTACGGGACAGGTGCTTGGCTACACCTTC. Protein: CASSTGQVLGYTF.

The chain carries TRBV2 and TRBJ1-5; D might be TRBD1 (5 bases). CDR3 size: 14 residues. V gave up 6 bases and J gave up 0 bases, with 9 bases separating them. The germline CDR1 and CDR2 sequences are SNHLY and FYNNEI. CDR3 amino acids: CASRGRNSNQPQHF. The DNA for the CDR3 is TGTGCCAGCAGGGGGCGGAATAGCAATCAGCCCCAGCATTTT.

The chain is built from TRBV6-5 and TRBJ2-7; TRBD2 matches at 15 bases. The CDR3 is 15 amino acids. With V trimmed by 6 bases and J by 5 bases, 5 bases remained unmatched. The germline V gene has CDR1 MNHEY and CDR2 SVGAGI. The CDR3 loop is CASRGTSGGYNEQYF. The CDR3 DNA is TGTGCCAGCAGAGGGACTAGCGGGGGGTATAACGAGCAGTACTTC.

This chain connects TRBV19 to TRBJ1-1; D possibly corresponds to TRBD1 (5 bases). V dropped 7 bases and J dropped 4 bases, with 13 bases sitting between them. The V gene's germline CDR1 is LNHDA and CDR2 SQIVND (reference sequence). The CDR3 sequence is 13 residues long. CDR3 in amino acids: CASIGPGGTEAFF. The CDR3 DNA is TGTGCCAGTATAGGGCCCGGGGGCACTGAAGCTTTCTTT.

The CDR3 protein is CASSLTYNEQFF. CDR3 bases: TGTGCCAGCAGCCTCACCTACAATGAGCAGTTCTTC. This sequence joins TRBV6-2 or TRBV6-3 and TRBJ2-1, with D uncertain. Trimming removed 6 bases from V and 2 bases from J, with 5 bases in between. This CDR3 has 12 residues. Per germline, CDR1 MNHEY and CDR2 SVGEGT.

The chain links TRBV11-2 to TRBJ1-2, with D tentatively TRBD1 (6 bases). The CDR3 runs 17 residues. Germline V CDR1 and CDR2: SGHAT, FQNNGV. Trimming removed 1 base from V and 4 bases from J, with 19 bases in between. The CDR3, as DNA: TGTGCCAGCAGCTTAGCGGGATTTTTGCAGGGGACCTATGGCTACACCTTC. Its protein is CASSLAGFLQGTYGYTF.

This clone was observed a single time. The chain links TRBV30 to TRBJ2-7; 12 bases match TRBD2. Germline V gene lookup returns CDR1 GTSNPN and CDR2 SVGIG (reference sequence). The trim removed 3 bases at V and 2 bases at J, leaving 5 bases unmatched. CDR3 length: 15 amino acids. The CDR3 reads CAWSHLAGGTYEQYF. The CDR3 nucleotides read TGTGCCTGGAGCCACCTAGCGGGGGGGACCTACGAGCAGTACTTC.

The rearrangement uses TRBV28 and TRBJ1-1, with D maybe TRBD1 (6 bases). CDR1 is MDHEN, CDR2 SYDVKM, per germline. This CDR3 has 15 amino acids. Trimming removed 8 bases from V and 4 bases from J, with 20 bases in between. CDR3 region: CASWERGGLSTEAFF. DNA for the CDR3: TGTGCCAGCTGGGAAAGGGGGGGTTTGAGCACTGAAGCTTTCTTT.

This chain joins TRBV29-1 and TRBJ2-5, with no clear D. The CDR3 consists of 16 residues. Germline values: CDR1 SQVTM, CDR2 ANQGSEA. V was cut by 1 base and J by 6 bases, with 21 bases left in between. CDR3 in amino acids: CSVEGRDILGRQTQYF. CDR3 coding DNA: TGCAGCGTTGAAGGGCGAGATATCCTAGGCAGACAGACCCAGTACTTC.

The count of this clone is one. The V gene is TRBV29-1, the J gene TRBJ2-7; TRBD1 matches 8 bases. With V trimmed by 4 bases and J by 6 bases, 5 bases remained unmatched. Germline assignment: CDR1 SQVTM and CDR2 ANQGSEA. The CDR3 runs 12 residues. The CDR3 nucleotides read TGCAGCGTTGGGACAGGGACCTCCGAGCAGTACTTC. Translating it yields CSVGTGTSEQYF.

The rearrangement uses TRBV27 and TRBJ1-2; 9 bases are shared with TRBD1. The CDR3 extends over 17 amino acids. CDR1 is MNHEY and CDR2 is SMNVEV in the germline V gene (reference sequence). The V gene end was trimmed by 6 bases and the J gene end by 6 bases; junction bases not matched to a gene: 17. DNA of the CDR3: TGTGCCAGCAGCCCCAGCTGGGGGGACAGGGTTTTAGATGGCTACACCTTC. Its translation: CASSPSWGDRVLDGYTF.

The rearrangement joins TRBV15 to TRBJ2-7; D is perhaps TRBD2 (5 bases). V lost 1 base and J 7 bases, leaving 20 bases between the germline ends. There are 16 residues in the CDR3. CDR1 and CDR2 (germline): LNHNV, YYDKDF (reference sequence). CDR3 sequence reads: CATSRAQRNPTREQYF. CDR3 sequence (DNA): TGTGCCACCAGCAGAGCCCAGCGGAACCCCACGCGGGAGCAGTACTTC.

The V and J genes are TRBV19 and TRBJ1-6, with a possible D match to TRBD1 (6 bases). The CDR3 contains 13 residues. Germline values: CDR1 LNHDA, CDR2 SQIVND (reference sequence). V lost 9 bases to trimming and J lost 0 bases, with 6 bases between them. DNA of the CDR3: TGTGCCAGGGACAGCTCCTATAATTCACCCCTCCACTTT. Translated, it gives CARDSSYNSPLHF.

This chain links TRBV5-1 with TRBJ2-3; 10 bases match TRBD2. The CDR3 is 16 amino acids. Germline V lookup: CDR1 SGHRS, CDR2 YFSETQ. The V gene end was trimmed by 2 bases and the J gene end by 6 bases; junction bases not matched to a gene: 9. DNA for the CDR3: TGCGCCAGCAGCTTCCTTCGGGCTAGCGGGGGCGATACGCAGTATTTT. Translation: CASSFLRASGGDTQYF.

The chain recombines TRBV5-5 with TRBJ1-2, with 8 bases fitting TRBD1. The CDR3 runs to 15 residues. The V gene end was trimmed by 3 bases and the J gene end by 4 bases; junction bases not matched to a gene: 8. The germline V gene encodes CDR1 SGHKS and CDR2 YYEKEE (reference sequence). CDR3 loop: CASSSQLTGGYGYTF. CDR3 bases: TGTGCCAGCAGCTCCCAATTAACAGGGGGCTATGGCTACACCTTC.